This T cell receptor beta chain was sequenced during a study of T cells in narcolepsy. Sequencing used immunoSEQ multiplex PCR; TCRdb keeps in-frame clones, though not all of them. The repertoire holds 30,000 to 45,000 clones, roughly 84% seen once, with 1.5% to 2% in the top ten. This CDR3 comprises 15 residues. Trimming removed 1 base from V and 4 bases from J, with 14 bases in between. Per the germline V gene, CDR1 is LNHDA and CDR2 is SQIVND (reference sequence). What was sequenced was CD45RA- memory CD4+ T cells from PBMCs. The TCR sequence derives from a human donor with narcolepsy. The chain combines TRBV19 with TRBJ2-7; D tentatively fits TRBD1 or TRBD2 (5 bases each). CDR3 amino acids: CASSIVPGTYYEQYF. The CDR3 DNA sequence: TGTGCCAGTAGTATAGTCCCAGGGACCTATTACGAGCAGTACTTC.